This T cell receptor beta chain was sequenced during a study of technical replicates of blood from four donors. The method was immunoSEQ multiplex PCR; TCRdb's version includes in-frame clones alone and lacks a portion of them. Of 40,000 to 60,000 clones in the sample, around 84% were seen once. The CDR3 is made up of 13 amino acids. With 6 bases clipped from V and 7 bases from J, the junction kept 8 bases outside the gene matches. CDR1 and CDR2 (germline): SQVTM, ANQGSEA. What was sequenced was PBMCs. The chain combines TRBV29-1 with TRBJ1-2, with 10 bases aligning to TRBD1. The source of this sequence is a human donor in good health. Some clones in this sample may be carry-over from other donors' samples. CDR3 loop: CSVLGQGGGGYTF. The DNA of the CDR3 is TGCAGCGTCCTCGGACAGGGGGGAGGTGGCTACACCTTC.